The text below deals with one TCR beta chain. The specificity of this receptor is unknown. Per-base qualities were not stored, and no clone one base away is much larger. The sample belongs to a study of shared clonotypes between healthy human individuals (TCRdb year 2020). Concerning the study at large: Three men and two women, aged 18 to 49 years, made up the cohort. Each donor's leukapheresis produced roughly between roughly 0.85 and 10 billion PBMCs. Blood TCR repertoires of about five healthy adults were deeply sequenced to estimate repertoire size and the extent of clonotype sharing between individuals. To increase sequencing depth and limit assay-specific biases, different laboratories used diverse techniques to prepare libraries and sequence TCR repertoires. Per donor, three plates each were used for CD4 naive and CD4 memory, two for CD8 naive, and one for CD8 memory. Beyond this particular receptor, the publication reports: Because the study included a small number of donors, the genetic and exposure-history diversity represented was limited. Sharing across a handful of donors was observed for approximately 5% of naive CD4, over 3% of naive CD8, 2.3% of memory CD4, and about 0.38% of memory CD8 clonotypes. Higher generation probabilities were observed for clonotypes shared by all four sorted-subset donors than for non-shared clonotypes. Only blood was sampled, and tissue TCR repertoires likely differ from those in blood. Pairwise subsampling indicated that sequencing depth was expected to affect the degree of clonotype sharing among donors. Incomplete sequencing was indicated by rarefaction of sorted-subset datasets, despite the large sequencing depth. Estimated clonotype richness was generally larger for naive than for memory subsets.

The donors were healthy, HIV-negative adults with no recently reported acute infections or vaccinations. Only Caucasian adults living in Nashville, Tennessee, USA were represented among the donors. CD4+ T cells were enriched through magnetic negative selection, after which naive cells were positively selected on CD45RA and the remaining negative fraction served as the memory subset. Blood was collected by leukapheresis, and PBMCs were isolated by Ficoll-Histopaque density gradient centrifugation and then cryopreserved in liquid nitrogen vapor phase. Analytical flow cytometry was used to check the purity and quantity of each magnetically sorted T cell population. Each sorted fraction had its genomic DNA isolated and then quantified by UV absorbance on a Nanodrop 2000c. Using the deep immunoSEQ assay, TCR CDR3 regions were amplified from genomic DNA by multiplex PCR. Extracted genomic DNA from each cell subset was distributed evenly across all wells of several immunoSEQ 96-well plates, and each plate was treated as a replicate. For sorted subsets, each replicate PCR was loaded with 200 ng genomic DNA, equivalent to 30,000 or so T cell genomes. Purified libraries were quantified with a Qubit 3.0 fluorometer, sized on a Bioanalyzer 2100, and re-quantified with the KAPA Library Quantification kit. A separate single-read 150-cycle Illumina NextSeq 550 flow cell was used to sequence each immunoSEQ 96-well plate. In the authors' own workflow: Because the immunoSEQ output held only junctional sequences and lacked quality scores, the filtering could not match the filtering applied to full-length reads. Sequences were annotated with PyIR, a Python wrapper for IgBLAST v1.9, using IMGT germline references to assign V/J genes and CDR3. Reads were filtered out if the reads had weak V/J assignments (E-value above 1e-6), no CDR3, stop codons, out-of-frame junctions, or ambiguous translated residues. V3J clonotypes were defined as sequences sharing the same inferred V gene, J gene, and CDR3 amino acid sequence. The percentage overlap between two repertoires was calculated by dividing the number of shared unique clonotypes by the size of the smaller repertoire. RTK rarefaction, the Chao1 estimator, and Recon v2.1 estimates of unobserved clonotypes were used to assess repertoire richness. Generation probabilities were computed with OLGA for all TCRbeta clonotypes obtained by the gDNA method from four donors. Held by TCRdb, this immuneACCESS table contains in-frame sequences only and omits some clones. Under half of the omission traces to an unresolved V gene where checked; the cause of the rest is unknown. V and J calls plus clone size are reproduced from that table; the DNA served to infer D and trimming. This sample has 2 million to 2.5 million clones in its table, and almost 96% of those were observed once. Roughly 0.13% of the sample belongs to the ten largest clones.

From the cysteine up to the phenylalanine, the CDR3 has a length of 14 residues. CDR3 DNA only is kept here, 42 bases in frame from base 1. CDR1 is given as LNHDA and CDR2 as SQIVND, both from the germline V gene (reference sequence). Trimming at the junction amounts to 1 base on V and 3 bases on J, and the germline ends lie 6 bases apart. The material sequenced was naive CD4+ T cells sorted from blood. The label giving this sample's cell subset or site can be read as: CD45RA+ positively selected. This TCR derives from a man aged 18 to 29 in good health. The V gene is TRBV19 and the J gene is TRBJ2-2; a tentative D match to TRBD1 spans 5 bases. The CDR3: CASSIGQYTGELFF. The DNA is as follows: TGTGCCAGTAGTATAGGACAGTACACCGGGGAGCTGTTTTTT.